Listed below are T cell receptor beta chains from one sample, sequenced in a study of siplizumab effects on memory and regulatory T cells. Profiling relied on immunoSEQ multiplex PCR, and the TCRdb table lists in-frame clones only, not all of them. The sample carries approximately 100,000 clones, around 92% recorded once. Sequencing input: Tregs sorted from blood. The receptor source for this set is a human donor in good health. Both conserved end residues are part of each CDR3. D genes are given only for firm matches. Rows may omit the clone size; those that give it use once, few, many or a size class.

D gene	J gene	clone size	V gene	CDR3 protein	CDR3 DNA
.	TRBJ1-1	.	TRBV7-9	CASSLGQGRITGAFF	TGTGCCAGCAGCTTAGGCCAGGGACGGATCACAGGGGCTTTCTTT
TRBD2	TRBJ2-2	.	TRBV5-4	CASSSAGGSAGELFF	TGTGCCAGCAGCTCAGCAGGCGGGAGCGCCGGGGAGCTGTTTTTT
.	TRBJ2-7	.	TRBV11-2	CASSWAEGEQYF	TGTGCCAGCAGCTGGGCGGAAGGCGAGCAGTACTTC
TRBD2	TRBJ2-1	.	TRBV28	CASSSPRFAGEVNEQFF	TGTGCCAGCAGTTCCCCCCGGTTTGCGGGAGAAGTCAATGAGCAGTTCTTC
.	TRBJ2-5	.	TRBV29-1	CSVEVSQETQYF	TGCAGCGTTGAGGTCAGCCAAGAGACCCAGTACTTC
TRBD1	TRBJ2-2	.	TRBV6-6	CASSYPNDRVPGELFF	TGTGCCAGCAGTTACCCGAATGACAGGGTCCCCGGGGAGCTGTTTTTT
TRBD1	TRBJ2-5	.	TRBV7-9	CASSPIGTGSLETQYF	TGTGCCAGCAGCCCAATTGGGACAGGGAGTTTAGAGACCCAGTACTTC
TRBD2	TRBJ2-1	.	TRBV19	CASSILAGGNEQFF	TGTGCCAGTAGTATTCTAGCGGGAGGAAATGAGCAGTTCTTC
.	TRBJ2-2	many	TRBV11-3	CASSSLITGELFF	TGTGCCAGCAGCTCTCTAATCACCGGGGAGCTGTTTTTT
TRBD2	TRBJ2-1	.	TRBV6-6	CASSSSGSMDEQFF	TGTGCCAGCAGTTCTAGCGGGAGTATGGATGAGCAGTTCTTC
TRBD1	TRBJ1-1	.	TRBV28	CASSLATGGLEAFF	TGTGCCAGCAGTTTAGCTACAGGGGGCCTGGAAGCTTTCTTT
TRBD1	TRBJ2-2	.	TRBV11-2	CASSFDRATGELFF	TGTGCCAGCAGCTTCGACAGGGCCACCGGGGAGCTGTTTTTT
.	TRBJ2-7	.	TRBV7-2	CASSSVGEQYF	TGTGCCAGCAGCTCCGTCGGCGAGCAGTACTTC
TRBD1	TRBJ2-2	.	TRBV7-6	CASRYTGAGTGELFF	TGTGCCAGCAGATATACAGGGGCTGGAACCGGGGAGCTGTTTTTT
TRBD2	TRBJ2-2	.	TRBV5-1	CASSLVGTSGSPGELFF	TGCGCCAGCAGCTTGGTCGGGACTAGCGGGAGTCCCGGGGAGCTGTTTTTT
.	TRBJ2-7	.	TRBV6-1	CASSGGGTHSYEQYF	TGTGCCAGCAGTGGGGGCGGGACGCACTCCTACGAGCAGTACTTC
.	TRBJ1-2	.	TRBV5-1	CASRWGYRDGYTF	TGCGCCAGCCGCTGGGGGTACAGGGATGGCTACACCTTC
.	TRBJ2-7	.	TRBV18	CASSPLSSESYEQYF	TGTGCCAGCTCTCCTCTCTCGTCGGAGTCCTACGAGCAGTACTTC
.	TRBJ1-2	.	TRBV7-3	CASSLTGGRYGYTF	TGTGCCAGCAGCTTAACAGGGGGGCGGTATGGCTACACCTTC